The next 20 T cell receptor beta chains were all read from a single sample in a study of blood T cell repertoires in COVID-19. Sequencing was performed with immunoSEQ multiplex PCR; in TCRdb, only in-frame clones are kept and a portion is missing. The sample comprises approximately 230,000 clones, around 84% of which are singletons, and 1.5% to 2% rests with the top ten. Sample: PBMCs or T cells enriched from blood (not recorded which). The receptors were sampled from a man aged 35-49 years who had recovered from COVID-19.

V is TRBV15 and J is TRBJ2-5; 8 bases map to TRBD2. This CDR3 is 15 amino acids long. The germline CDR1 and CDR2 sequences are LNHNV and YYDKDF (reference sequence). J was trimmed by 4 bases and V by 5 bases; bases with no gene match: 9. The CDR3 protein is CATSSRFSGVETQYF. CDR3 DNA: TGTGCCACCAGCTCCAGGTTTAGCGGGGTAGAGACCCAGTACTTC.

The CDR3, as DNA: TGTGCCAGCAGCTTATGGAGCGATGGCTACACCTTC. Translated, it gives CASSLWSDGYTF. The V call is TRBV11-2, the J call TRBJ1-2, with no clear D. In germline, CDR1 is SGHAT, CDR2 FQNNGV. The CDR3 covers 12 residues. V was clipped by 2 bases and J by 6 bases, with 7 bases between them.

This chain connects TRBV15 to TRBJ1-1; the D is unclear. Germline V CDR1 and CDR2: LNHNV, YYDKDF (reference sequence). Trimming pared 2 bases from V and 0 bases from J, leaving 10 bases between. The CDR3 loop spans 15 amino acids. The CDR3 region is CATSRRRSMNTEAFF. In DNA, the CDR3 is TGTGCCACCAGCAGAAGACGGAGCATGAACACTGAAGCTTTCTTT.

The chain links TRBV5-1 to TRBJ2-3; perhaps TRBD1 as D (5 bases). V gave up 1 base and J gave up 0 bases, with 9 bases separating them. The CDR3 is 15 amino acids. Germline CDR1 is SGHRS and CDR2 is YFSETQ. The CDR3 nucleotides are TGCGCCAGCAGCTTGAGCACAGGAAGCACAGATACGCAGTATTTT. Translating gives CASSLSTGSTDTQYF.

The genes are TRBV4-1 and TRBJ1-1; no clear D gene. CDR1 and CDR2 (germline): MGHRA, YSYEKL. The CDR3 consists of 15 residues. V was shortened by 0 bases and J by 5 bases, with 13 bases between the two germline ends. The DNA for the CDR3 is TGCGCCAGCAGCCAAGATAGATCGGGGAAGACTGAAGCTTTCTTT. It specifies CASSQDRSGKTEAFF.

This chain links TRBV9 with TRBJ1-2; perhaps TRBD1 as D (5 bases). There are 16 residues in the CDR3. V was pared by 0 bases and J by 5 bases, with 17 bases between. Germline CDR1 is SGDLS and CDR2 is YYNGEE. This CDR3 reads CASSVEQRGGFYGYTF. In DNA form, the CDR3 reads TGTGCCAGCAGCGTAGAGCAAAGGGGCGGTTTTTATGGCTACACCTTC.

The chain links TRBV14 to TRBJ1-1; D might be TRBD1 (5 bases). The CDR3 is made up of 15 amino acids. V was shortened by 0 bases and J by 1 base, with 9 bases between the two germline ends. The germline V gene has CDR1 SGHDN and CDR2 FVKESK. CDR3 residues: CASSQDRQTNTEAFF. In nucleotides, the CDR3 is TGTGCCAGCAGCCAAGACCGACAGACGAACACTGAAGCTTTCTTT.

This clone was observed a few times. The chain carries TRBV6-1 and TRBJ1-4; 12 nucleotides match TRBD1. Trimming at V came to 3 bases and at J to 7 bases, leaving 3 bases not matched to a gene. The germline V gene encodes CDR1 MNHNS and CDR2 SASEGT. The length of the CDR3 is 15 residues. The CDR3 loop is CASSEGTGGFEKLFF. CDR3 DNA sequence: TGTGCCAGCAGTGAGGGGACAGGGGGCTTTGAAAAACTGTTTTTT.

The J gene is TRBJ2-7, the V gene TRBV11-2; D not resolved. Trimming pared 7 bases from V and 1 base from J, leaving 14 bases between. The CDR3 runs 14 residues. Germline lookup yields CDR1 SGHAT and CDR2 FQNNGV. Here the CDR3 reads CASTPQTGSYEQYF. As DNA, the CDR3 is TGTGCCAGCACCCCCCAGACCGGGTCCTACGAGCAGTACTTC.

The sample holds one count of this clone. The chain employs TRBV30 and TRBJ1-1, with 8 bases lining up with TRBD1. The V gene end was trimmed by 1 base and the J gene end by 2 bases; junction bases not matched to a gene: 6. This CDR3 spans 15 amino acids. From germline, CDR1 is GTSNPN and CDR2 SVGIG (reference sequence). The CDR3 sequence is CAWSGWDRRNTEAFF. CDR3 nucleotides: TGTGCCTGGAGTGGATGGGACAGGAGAAACACTGAAGCTTTCTTT.

For the CDR3, the DNA is TGCGCCAGCAGTCTTGGGGACAGGAACACTGAAGCTTTCTTT. It translates to CASSLGDRNTEAFF. The genes are TRBV4-1 and TRBJ1-1, with TRBD1 matching 7 bases. The germline V gene has CDR1 MGHRA and CDR2 YSYEKL. The CDR3 runs to 14 residues. V shed 6 bases and J 1 base; nucleotides not matched to a gene: 5.

This chain joins TRBV28 and TRBJ2-3; D possibly corresponds to TRBD2 (6 bases). V was clipped by 4 bases and J by 0 bases, with 11 bases between them. Germline V gene lookup returns CDR1 MDHEN and CDR2 SYDVKM. The CDR3 is 15 residues long. CDR3 in amino acids: CASSSGGTSTDTQYF. CDR3 bases: TGTGCCAGCAGTTCGGGCGGGACTAGCACAGATACGCAGTATTTT.

This chain connects TRBV27 to TRBJ1-2; D perhaps matches TRBD1 (5 bases). Trimming stripped 5 bases from V and 3 bases from J, with 13 bases between. The V gene's germline CDR1 is MNHEY and CDR2 SMNVEV (reference sequence). The CDR3 spans 14 residues. In nucleotides, the CDR3 is TGTGCCAGCAGTCTCGCGTGGGGCTACTATGGCTACACCTTC. It is translated as CASSLAWGYYGYTF.

This chain connects TRBV23-1 to TRBJ2-7, with 8 bases identical to TRBD2. TRBV23-1 is an ORF, and what it does is uncertain. J was trimmed by 5 bases and V by 2 bases; bases with no gene match: 8. The CDR3 totals 15 residues. CDR3 residues: CASSQKRELSHEQYF. In DNA, the CDR3 is TGCGCCAGCAGTCAAAAGCGGGAGTTATCCCACGAGCAGTACTTC.

The chain combines TRBV9 with TRBJ2-2; a weak D match, TRBD1 (6 bases). V shed 2 bases and J shed 5 bases, with 13 bases lying between them. The germline gives CDR1 SGDLS, CDR2 YYNGEE. CDR3 length: 15 amino acids. The CDR3: CASSVEDSPTGELFF. CDR3 bases: TGTGCCAGCAGCGTCGAGGACAGTCCGACCGGGGAGCTGTTTTTT.

The chain links TRBV27 to TRBJ2-2; tentative D call: TRBD2 (6 bases). The CDR3 extends over 16 amino acids. Trimming removed 5 bases at V and 0 bases at J, with 13 bases between. CDR1 and CDR2 from the germline V gene are MNHEY and SMNVEV (reference sequence). In nucleotides, the CDR3 is TGTGCCAGCAGTCCGCGGGACCGACCGAACACCGGGGAGCTGTTTTTT. Its protein product is CASSPRDRPNTGELFF.

On this clone itself: A junction end diverges from the germline sequence, so it may reflect a read error. This chain joins TRBV2 and TRBJ2-7, with D possibly being TRBD1 (7 bases). The CDR3 length is 15 residues. Germline assignment: CDR1 SNHLY and CDR2 FYNNEI. This chain's CDR3 is CTSSDGETGTYEQYF. CDR3 nucleotide sequence: TGTACCAGCAGTGACGGTGAGACAGGGACTTACGAGCAGTACTTC.

The chain is built from TRBV11-2 and TRBJ2-1; 8 bases align to TRBD2. The CDR3 sequence is 17 residues long. CDR1 is SGHAT, CDR2 FQNNGV, per germline. V shed 5 bases, J shed 8 bases, and the junction held 17 bases outside the gene matches. The CDR3 bases are TGTGCCAGCAGCCAACCCCTGAGCGGGAGTAAGTACGATGAGCAGTTCTTC. Translating gives CASSQPLSGSKYDEQFF.

The chain employs TRBV5-1 and TRBJ2-2; TRBD1 agrees at 7 bases. Germline trimming cut 1 base from V and 9 bases from J; bases unmatched to any gene: 3. The CDR3 runs to 13 residues. CDR1 is SGHRS, CDR2 YFSETQ, per germline. DNA for the CDR3: TGCGCCAGCAGCTTGTGGACAGGACGGGAGCTGTTTTTT. This translates into CASSLWTGRELFF.

The chain has TRBV7-8 and TRBJ1-4; 8 nucleotides match TRBD1. With 4 bases clipped from V and 0 bases from J, the junction kept 10 bases outside the gene matches. Germline V gives CDR1 SGHVS, CDR2 FQNEAQ. The CDR3 runs to 18 residues. The CDR3 region has the DNA TGTGCCAGCAGCTCAACTTTACAGGGGGTCGCAACTAATGAAAAACTGTTTTTT. Protein product: CASSSTLQGVATNEKLFF.